The 13 T cell receptor beta chains below come from one sample, sequenced in a study of long-term antiretroviral therapy in people with HIV. immunoSEQ v3.0 was run at survey level. Measured with immunoSEQ multiplex PCR; TCRdb has only the in-frame clones, and not every one. The sample lists around 16,000 clones, over 65% seen once, with over 20% in the top ten. The material was unsorted PBMCs, obtained 2.1 years after starting antiretroviral therapy. These TCRs come from a man aged 40-50 years with HIV.

The genes are TRBV18 and TRBJ2-1, with 9 bases fitting TRBD2. J was trimmed by 5 bases and V by 0 bases; bases with no gene match: 8. The CDR3 loop spans 17 amino acids. Germline V gene sequence: CDR1 KGHSH, CDR2 LQKENI. The CDR3 here is CASSPPVVAGDHNEQFF. CDR3 in DNA: TGTGCCAGCTCACCACCGGTGGTAGCGGGGGACCACAATGAGCAGTTCTTC.

V gene TRBV13 combines with J gene TRBJ2-1; TRBD2 agrees at 12 bases. The ends lost 5 bases at V and 7 bases at J; junction bases unmatched: 6. The CDR3 has 15 residues. CDR1 is PRHDT and CDR2 is FYEKMQ in the germline V gene (reference sequence). CDR3 residues: CASSPSGGAINEQFF. DNA for the CDR3: TGTGCCAGCAGCCCTAGCGGGGGGGCAATAAATGAGCAGTTCTTC.

The chain combines TRBV9 with TRBJ1-2; tentative D call: TRBD1 (5 bases). The V and J ends lost 4 bases and 7 bases respectively, with 8 bases between them. Germline CDR1 reads SGDLS; CDR2 reads YYNGEE. CDR3 length equals 11 residues. CDR3 amino acids: CASSSQGGYTF. CDR3 bases: TGTGCCAGCAGCTCCCAGGGTGGCTACACCTTC.

The chain couples TRBV5-1 to TRBJ1-2, with TRBD1 matching 8 bases. The CDR3 has 15 residues. Germline values: CDR1 SGHRS, CDR2 YFSETQ. The ends lost 5 bases at V and 0 bases at J; junction bases unmatched: 6. DNA for the CDR3: TGCGCCAGCAGAGACACAGGGGGAGCTAACTATGGCTACACCTTC. Amino acid sequence: CASRDTGGANYGYTF.

The rearrangement links TRBV5-6 to TRBJ2-7; 7 positions agree with TRBD1. CDR3 length: 16 amino acids. Trimming took 2 bases from V and 2 from J; bases not matched to a gene: 10. Germline loops: CDR1 SGHDT, CDR2 YYEEEE. The CDR3 DNA sequence: TGTGCCAGCAGCTTACCGACAGGGATTGGCACCTACGAGCAGTACTTC. Its protein is CASSLPTGIGTYEQYF. The variable domain in full, with the rest retrieved from reference TRBV5-6 and TRBJ2-7, is DAGVTQSPTHLIKTRGQQVTLRCSPKSGHDTVSWYQQALGQGPQFIFQYYEEEERQRGNFPDRFSGHQFPNYSSELNVNALLLGDSALYLCASSLPTGIGTYEQYFGPGTRLTVT.

This chain links TRBV30 with TRBJ1-1, with 11 nucleotides matching TRBD1. Germline-derived CDR1 and CDR2 are GTSNPN and SVGIG (reference sequence). After removal of 5 bases from V and 5 bases from J, the junction contained 4 bases not matched to a gene. This CDR3 contains 13 residues. The chain's CDR3 is CAWGTGGRTEAFF. The CDR3 DNA reads as TGTGCCTGGGGGACAGGGGGACGGACTGAAGCTTTCTTT.

CDR3 nucleotides: TGTGCCAGCAGCTTAGGGACTAGCGGCACAGATACGCAGTATTTT. Translation gives CASSLGTSGTDTQYF. The chain has TRBV7-9 and TRBJ2-3; 9 bases map to TRBD2. The germline CDR1 and CDR2 sequences are SEHNR and FQNEAQ (reference sequence). The CDR3 has 15 residues. J lost 1 base, V lost 1 base, and 0 bases had no gene match.

This chain joins TRBV25-1 and TRBJ1-6; weak D call: TRBD1 (5 bases). The CDR3 runs 18 residues. V was cut by 1 base and J by 9 bases, with 22 bases left in between. Germline lookup yields CDR1 MGHDK and CDR2 SYGVNS. As DNA, the CDR3 is TGTGCCAGCAGTGAATCTTTGCTGAGAGGCGCCGGGGGTTCACCCCTCCACTTT. Its translation is CASSESLLRGAGGSPLHF. The full variable domain, in which reference TRBV25-1 and TRBJ1-6 provide the parts outside the CDR3, is EADIYQTPRYLVIGTGKKITLECSQTMGHDKMYWYQQDPGMELHLIHYSYGVNSTEKGDLSSESTVSRIRTEHFPLTLESARPSHTSQYLCASSESLLRGAGGSPLHFGNGTRLTVT.

The V and J genes are TRBV10-3 and TRBJ2-3; D is perhaps TRBD2 (5 bases). Germline values: CDR1 ENHRY, CDR2 SYGVKD. This CDR3 is built from 15 residues. V was trimmed by 0 bases and J by 4 bases, leaving 11 bases between them. CDR3 loop: CAISESSRGSDTQYF. The CDR3, as DNA: TGTGCCATCAGTGAGTCTTCCCGGGGTTCAGATACGCAGTATTTT.

V is TRBV4-1 and J is TRBJ1-2; no firm D call. Germline CDR1 is MGHRA and CDR2 is YSYEKL. The CDR3 runs 16 residues. Trimming removed 0 bases at V and 8 bases at J, with 19 bases between. CDR3: CASSQDLMGRIPGYTF. The CDR3 DNA is TGCGCCAGCAGCCAAGATCTGATGGGAAGAATCCCCGGCTACACCTTC.

The chain carries TRBV29-1 and TRBJ2-5; D uncertain. The CDR3 is made up of 13 amino acids. The V end lost 6 bases, the J end lost 2 bases, and 13 bases lay between the germline ends. Germline loops: CDR1 SQVTM, CDR2 ANQGSEA. The CDR3 DNA is TGCAGCGTGGAGAGGCAGACTCAAGAGACCCAGTACTTC. It yields the protein CSVERQTQETQYF.

The V gene is TRBV10-2, the J gene TRBJ1-2; D remains unclear. Germline CDR1 WSHSY, CDR2 SAAADI. The CDR3 has 13 residues. Between the trimmed V and J ends, which lost 0 bases and 8 bases, there was a span of 10 bases. CDR3: CASSESEFKGYTF. The CDR3 nucleotides are TGCGCCAGCAGTGAGTCCGAGTTTAAGGGCTACACCTTC.

The J gene is TRBJ2-7, the V gene TRBV6-6; 9 bases line up with TRBD2. Germline V lookup: CDR1 MNHNY, CDR2 SVGAGI (reference sequence). V trimming: 4 bases; J trimming: 2 bases; junction bases outside the gene matches: 6. The CDR3 runs 15 residues. CDR3 nucleotides: TGTGCCAGCAGTTTGCTAGCGGGGTATACCTACGAGCAGTACTTC. This gives the protein CASSLLAGYTYEQYF.